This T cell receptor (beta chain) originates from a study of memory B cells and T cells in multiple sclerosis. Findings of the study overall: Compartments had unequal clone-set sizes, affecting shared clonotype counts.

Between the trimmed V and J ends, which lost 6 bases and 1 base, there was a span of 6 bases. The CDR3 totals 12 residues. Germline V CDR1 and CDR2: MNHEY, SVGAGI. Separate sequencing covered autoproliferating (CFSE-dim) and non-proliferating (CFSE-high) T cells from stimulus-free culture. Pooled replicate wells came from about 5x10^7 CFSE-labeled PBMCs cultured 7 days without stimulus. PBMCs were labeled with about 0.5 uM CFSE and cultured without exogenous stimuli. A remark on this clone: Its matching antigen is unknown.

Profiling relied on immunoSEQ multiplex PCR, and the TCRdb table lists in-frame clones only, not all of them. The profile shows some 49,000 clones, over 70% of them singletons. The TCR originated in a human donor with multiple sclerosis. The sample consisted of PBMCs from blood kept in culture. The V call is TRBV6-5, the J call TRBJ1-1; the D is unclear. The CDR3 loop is CASRSQNTEAFF. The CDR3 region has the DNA TGTGCCAGCAGATCGCAGAACACTGAAGCTTTCTTT.